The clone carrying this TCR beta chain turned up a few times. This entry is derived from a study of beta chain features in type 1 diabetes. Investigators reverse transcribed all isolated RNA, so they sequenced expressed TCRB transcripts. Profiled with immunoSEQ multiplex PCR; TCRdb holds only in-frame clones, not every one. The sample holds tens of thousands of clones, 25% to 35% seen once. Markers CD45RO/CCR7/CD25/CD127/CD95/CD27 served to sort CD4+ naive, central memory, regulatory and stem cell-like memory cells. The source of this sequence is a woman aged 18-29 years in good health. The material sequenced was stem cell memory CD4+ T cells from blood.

The CDR3 sequence is CASSFTSGGDDEQFF. Written as DNA, the CDR3 is TGTGCCAGCAGCTTCACTAGCGGGGGAGACGATGAGCAGTTCTTC. The chain has TRBV4-2 and TRBJ2-1; TRBD2 agrees at 11 bases. There are 15 residues in the CDR3. Germline loops: CDR1 LGHNA, CDR2 YNFKEQ. The V gene end was trimmed by 5 bases and the J gene end by 8 bases; junction bases not matched to a gene: 8.